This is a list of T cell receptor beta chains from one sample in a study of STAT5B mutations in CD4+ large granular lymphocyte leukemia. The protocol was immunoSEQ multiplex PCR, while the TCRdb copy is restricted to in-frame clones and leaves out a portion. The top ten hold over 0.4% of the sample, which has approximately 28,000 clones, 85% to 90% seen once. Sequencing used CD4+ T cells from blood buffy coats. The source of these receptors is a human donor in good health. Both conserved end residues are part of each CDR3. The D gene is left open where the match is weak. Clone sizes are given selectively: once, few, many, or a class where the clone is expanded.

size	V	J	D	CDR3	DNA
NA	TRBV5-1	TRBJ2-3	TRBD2	CASSPGLAESTDTQYF	TGCGCCAGCAGCCCGGGACTAGCGGAGAGCACAGATACGCAGTATTTT
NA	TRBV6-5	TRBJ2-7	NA	CASSYQRSSYEQYF	TGTGCCAGCAGTTATCAGCGGAGCTCCTACGAGCAGTACTTC
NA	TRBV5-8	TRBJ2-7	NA	CASSLEGAIPSYEQYF	TGTGCCAGCAGCTTGGAAGGGGCGATCCCGTCCTACGAGCAGTACTTC
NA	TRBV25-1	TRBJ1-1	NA	CASSEYGDTEAFF	TGTGCCAGCAGTGAATACGGAGACACTGAAGCTTTCTTT
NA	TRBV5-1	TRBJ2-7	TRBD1	CASSLANLWTGNSYEQYF	TGCGCCAGCAGCTTGGCCAACCTATGGACAGGCAACTCCTACGAGCAGTACTTC
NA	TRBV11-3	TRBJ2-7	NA	CASSPPGSYEQYF	TGTGCCAGCAGTCCTCCAGGCAGCTACGAGCAGTACTTC
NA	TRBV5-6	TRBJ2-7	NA	CASSLDGVLGARNEQYF	TGTGCCAGCAGCTTGGACGGGGTACTAGGAGCCCGGAACGAGCAGTACTTC
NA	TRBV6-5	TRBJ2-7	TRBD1	CASSYPVRDRNYEQYF	TGTGCCAGCAGTTACCCCGTGAGGGACAGGAACTACGAGCAGTACTTC
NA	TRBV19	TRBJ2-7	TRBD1	CASSLNRDRADEQYF	TGTGCCAGTAGTCTTAACCGGGACAGGGCGGACGAGCAGTACTTC
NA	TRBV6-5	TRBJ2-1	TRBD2	CASRGTSGRLGKQFF	TGTGCCAGCAGGGGGACTAGCGGGAGACTCGGTAAGCAGTTCTTC
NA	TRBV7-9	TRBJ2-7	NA	CASSPRTETYEQYF	TGTGCCAGCAGCCCGCGGACAGAGACCTACGAGCAGTACTTC
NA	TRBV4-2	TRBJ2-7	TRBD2	CASSQDWLAGDVAPYYEQYF	TGTGCCAGCAGCCAAGATTGGCTAGCGGGAGATGTCGCCCCGTACTACGAGCAGTACTTC
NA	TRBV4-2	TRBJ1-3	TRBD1	CASSSRGADRAGNTIYF	TGTGCCAGCAGCTCACGAGGGGCCGACAGGGCAGGAAACACCATATATTTT
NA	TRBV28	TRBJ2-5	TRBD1	CASRATGAGETQYF	TGTGCCAGCAGAGCGACAGGGGCCGGAGAGACCCAGTACTTC
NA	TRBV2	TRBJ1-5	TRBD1	CASSEVAGGQPQHF	TGTGCCAGCAGTGAGGTGGCAGGGGGTCAGCCCCAGCATTTT
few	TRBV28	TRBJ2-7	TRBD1	CASSQRFDRGGSYNEQYF	TGTGCCAGCAGTCAAAGGTTTGACAGGGGAGGTTCATACAACGAGCAGTACTTC
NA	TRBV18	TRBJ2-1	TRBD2	CASSPGLAYNEQFF	TGTGCCAGCTCACCGGGACTAGCGTACAATGAGCAGTTCTTC
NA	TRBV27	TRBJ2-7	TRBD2	CASSFSPVRLAGARREQYF	TGTGCCAGCAGTTTTTCCCCAGTACGGCTAGCGGGAGCTCGTCGGGAGCAGTACTTC
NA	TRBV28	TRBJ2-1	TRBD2	CASSGGGRASYNEQFF	TGTGCCAGCAGTGGCGGCGGGAGGGCCTCCTACAATGAGCAGTTCTTC